The rows below give T cell receptor beta chains drawn from one sample of a study of cytomegalovirus exposure and HLA in healthy donors. Assay: immunoSEQ multiplex PCR; the TCRdb copy retains only in-frame clones and omits some. The sample contains approximately 170,000 clones, around three quarters of which appear only once. Source material: PBMCs. The receptors shown here come from a man between 40 and 49 years old in good health and CMV-seronegative. CDR3s include the opening cysteine and the closing phenylalanine or tryptophan.

j_gene | v_gene | CDR3aa
TRBJ2-6 | TRBV5-1 | CASSLEGPNSGANVLTF
TRBJ2-5 | TRBV5-1 | CASSLASGRETQYF
TRBJ1-5 | TRBV28 | CASSPPSQPQHF
TRBJ2-1 | TRBV9 | CASSPGLAGRNEQFF
TRBJ2-3 | TRBV6-5 | CASTIRGFTDTQYF
TRBJ2-3 | TRBV5-1 | CASSQWTSADTQYF
TRBJ2-5 | TRBV14 | CASSPRDRKETQYF
TRBJ1-1 | TRBV5-6 | CASSLSGTVRKAFF
TRBJ2-1 | TRBV15 | CATSRTSGIGYNEQFF
TRBJ1-1 | TRBV7-2 | CASSPFQGINEAFF
TRBJ2-5 | TRBV6-1 | CASSAGGEETQYF
TRBJ1-2 | TRBV30 | CAWTLTRGAYGYTF
TRBJ2-3 | TRBV14 | CASSQEVRGVTDTQYF
TRBJ2-3 | TRBV10-3 | CASKAGLAGRSTSTDTQYF
TRBJ2-2 | TRBV5-6 | CASSPARVGELFF